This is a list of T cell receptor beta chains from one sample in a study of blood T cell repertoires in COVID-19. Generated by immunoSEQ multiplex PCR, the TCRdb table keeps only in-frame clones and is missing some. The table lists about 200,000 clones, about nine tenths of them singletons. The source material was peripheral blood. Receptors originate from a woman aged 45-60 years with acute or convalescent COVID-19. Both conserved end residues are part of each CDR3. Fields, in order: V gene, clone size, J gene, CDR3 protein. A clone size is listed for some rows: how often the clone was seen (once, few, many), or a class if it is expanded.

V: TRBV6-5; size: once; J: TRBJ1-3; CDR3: CASSYSMPETGNTIYF
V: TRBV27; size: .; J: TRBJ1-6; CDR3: CASSHEQGIGSPLHF
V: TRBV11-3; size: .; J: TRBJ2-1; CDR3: CASTPGGGASYNEQFF
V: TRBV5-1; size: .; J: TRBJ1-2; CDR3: CASSSTRGVYGYTF
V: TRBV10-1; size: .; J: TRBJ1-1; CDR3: CASSEIGGGCDTEAFF
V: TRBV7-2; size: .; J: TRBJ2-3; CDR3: CASSLGLAGADTQYF
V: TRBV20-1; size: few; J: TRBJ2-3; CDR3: CSASPNTDTQYF
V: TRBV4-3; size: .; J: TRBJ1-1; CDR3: CASSQGTLRVNTEAFF
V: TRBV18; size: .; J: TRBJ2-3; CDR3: CASSPPFTDTQYF
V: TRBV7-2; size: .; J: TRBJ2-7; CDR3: CASSLRTGPSYEQYF
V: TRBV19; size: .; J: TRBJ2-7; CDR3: CASSIAPVGVHEQYF
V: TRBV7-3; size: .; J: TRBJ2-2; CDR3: CASSGQPGAGGELFF
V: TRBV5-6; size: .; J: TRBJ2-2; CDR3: CASSAGRMRTGELFF
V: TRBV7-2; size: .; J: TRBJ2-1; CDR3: CASSSLAGPTYNEQFF
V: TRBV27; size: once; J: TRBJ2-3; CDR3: CASSYGQTDTQYF
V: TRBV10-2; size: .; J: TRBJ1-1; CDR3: CASRLGQNTEAFF
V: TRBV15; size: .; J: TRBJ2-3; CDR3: CATSRGGHYTDTQYF
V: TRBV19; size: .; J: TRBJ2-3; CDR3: CASTDGGVPLDTQYF
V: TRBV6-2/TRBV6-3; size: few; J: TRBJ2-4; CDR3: CASSFGWAGLAKNIQYF
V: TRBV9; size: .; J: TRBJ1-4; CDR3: CASSVVSGEKLFF
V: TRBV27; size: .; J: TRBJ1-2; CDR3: CASSFRQGYGYTF
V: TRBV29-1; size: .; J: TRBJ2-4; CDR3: CSVAASGGVNIQYF
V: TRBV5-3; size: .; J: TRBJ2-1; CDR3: CARSLEAGIGSYNEQFF
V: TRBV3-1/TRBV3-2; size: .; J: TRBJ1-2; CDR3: CASSRDSTNYGYTF
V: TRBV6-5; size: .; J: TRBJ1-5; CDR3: CASSYRSSGPQHF
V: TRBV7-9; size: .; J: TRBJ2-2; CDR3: CASSEGRGGTGELFF
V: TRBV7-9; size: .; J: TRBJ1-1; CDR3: CASSFGEATEAFF
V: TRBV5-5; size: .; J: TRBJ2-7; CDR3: CASSAGRGNEQYF
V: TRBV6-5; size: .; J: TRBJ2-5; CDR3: CASRSGQGAAETQYF
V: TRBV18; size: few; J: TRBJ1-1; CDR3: CASSRQGTGPEAFF
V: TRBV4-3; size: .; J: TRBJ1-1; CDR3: CASSQFRTGGSAEAFF
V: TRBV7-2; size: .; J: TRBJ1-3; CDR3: CASSFFLSSGAGNTIYF